One T cell receptor beta chain is described in this entry. Its antigen is not yet known. Nothing much larger sits one base from this clone, and base qualities are not available. Including the terminal cysteine and phenylalanine, the CDR3 comprises 13 residues. Of the read, only the CDR3 DNA is kept; its 39 bases are in frame from base 1. V is cut by 5 bases and J by 4 bases, and the space between the germline ends is 11 bases. The germline V gene (reference sequence) gives CDR1 as MNHEY and CDR2 as SMNVEV. Enrolling through a virtual design, the prospective study's participants ranged in age from roughly 18 to 89 years and lived across 24 United States geographic areas. Cohort assignment in the prospective study relied on participant-reported clinical history from a screening survey and a study questionnaire. Recovered participants in ImmuneRACE Cohort 3 were defined by two consecutive negative NP/OP PCR tests, clearance by a healthcare professional, or resolution of symptoms. In the prospective study, whole blood, serum and a nasopharyngeal or oropharyngeal swab were collected from each participant by mobile phlebotomists. Prospective study participants could optionally give additional blood draws and questionnaires over an approximately 2-month period. Blood samples from the prospective study were shipped frozen or at room temperature prior to DNA extraction.

TCRbeta CDR3 regions were amplified from genomic DNA by means of the immunoSEQ Assay, a bias-controlled multiplex PCR. Processing in the source paper ran as follows. The number of nucleated cells in each sample was estimated by amplification of reference gene primers within the assay. Sequence reads were collapsed and filtered to measure the absolute abundance of every unique TCRbeta CDR3 rearrangement. For each sample, productive Simpson clonality was calculated as the square root of Simpson's diversity index across productive rearrangements. Entries here come from immuneACCESS through TCRdb and include only in-frame sequences with V and J called. Some clones fail to appear in such tables; in the studies checked, an unresolved V gene covers under half of the shortfall, and the cause of the remainder is unknown. Clone size and the V and J calls come from that table; the DNA yielded D and trimming. The table for this sample lists over 350,000 clones; just under 90% of them were counted only once. The ten top clones hold 10% of the sample.

The sample belongs to a study of blood T cell repertoires in COVID-19 (dated by TCRdb to about 2020). Describing the broader study: Samples from collaborators originated in the United States, Italy and Spain and spanned both the acute and convalescent phases of COVID-19. The material from the prospective study consisted of cDNA or gDNA derived from T cells, B-cell-depleted T cells, or PBMCs. Subjects who had been exposed to COVID-19, were actively infected with it, or had recovered from it provided the deeply sampled blood TCRbeta repertoires that made up the dataset. The repertoires were released in a freely available public database meant as a resource for research on the immune response to SARS-CoV-2. The samples were drawn from two sources: the first 160 participants of the ongoing ImmuneRACE study, and some 1,300 subjects contributed by 6 global collaborators. The sample metadata nearly always contained a de-identified subject ID, COVID-19 status, age in years and sex. Where HLA class I and class II types were available, the types were taken from metadata supplied by the sample provider, not from assay-based typing.

Results and caveats for the whole study, not just this receptor: The quantity of clinical and demographic metadata differed by source and by participant and was supplied without curation.

This TCR came from a woman aged 50 to 60 who had recovered from COVID-19. Material: PBMCs or T cells enriched from blood (not recorded which). The sequence is built from TRBV27 and TRBJ1-1, with the D gene too uncertain to name. The sequence in DNA is TGTGCCAGCAGTCCGATCGGAGGCACTGAAGCTTTCTTT. The encoded protein is CASSPIGGTEAFF.